Each of the 26 T cell receptor beta chains below was sequenced from the same sample in a study of blood T cell repertoires in COVID-19. Clones were sequenced by immunoSEQ multiplex PCR, and TCRdb holds only the in-frame ones, with some missing. The table has approximately 150,000 clones, roughly 84% seen once. The sample taken for sequencing was peripheral blood. Source of these receptors: a human donor in a cohort sampled during active COVID-19.

The chain joins TRBV19 to TRBJ1-1, with 7 bases fitting TRBD1. This CDR3 is 16 amino acids long. CDR1 is LNHDA and CDR2 is SQIVND in the germline V gene (reference sequence). The ends lost 3 bases at V and 2 bases at J; junction bases unmatched: 9. CDR3 in amino acids: CASSIILQGRNTEAFF. The CDR3 DNA is TGTGCCAGTAGTATTATACTACAGGGGCGTAACACTGAAGCTTTCTTT.

The chain recombines TRBV5-4 with TRBJ2-5, with TRBD1 as a possible D gene (6 bases). The V and J ends lost 4 bases and 5 bases respectively, with 15 bases between them. This CDR3 region has 14 residues. Looked up from germline, CDR1 is SGHNT and CDR2 is YYREEE (reference sequence). The CDR3 nucleotides read TGTGCCAGCAGCCCGGACAGCCTAGGGGAGACCCAGTACTTC. Translating it yields CASSPDSLGETQYF.

The chain is built from TRBV7-9 and TRBJ1-1, with 7 bases lining up with TRBD1. The V segment lost 10 bases and the J segment 2 bases; nucleotides outside the gene matches: 7. Germline CDR1 SEHNR, CDR2 FQNEAQ (reference sequence). The CDR3 spans 13 residues. The CDR3 reads CATSGTANTEAFF. The CDR3 region has the DNA TGTGCCACCTCCGGGACAGCCAACACTGAAGCTTTCTTT.

V is TRBV6-5 and J is TRBJ1-2; TRBD1 agrees at 7 bases. V lost 2 bases, J lost 4 bases, and 4 bases stayed unmatched. CDR3 size: 14 residues. Germline CDR1 and CDR2: MNHEY and SVGAGI. Here the CDR3 reads CASSYGYRGYGYTF. In DNA, the CDR3 is TGTGCCAGCAGTTACGGGTACAGGGGCTATGGCTACACCTTC.

The gene calls are TRBV19 and TRBJ1-1, with 9 positions matching TRBD1. This CDR3 spans 13 amino acids. CDR1 LNHDA and CDR2 SQIVND come from the germline V gene (reference sequence). The V segment lost 6 bases and the J segment 11 bases; nucleotides outside the gene matches: 10. This chain's CDR3 is CASSPPGQGGAFF. The DNA of the CDR3 is TGTGCCAGTAGCCCTCCGGGACAGGGAGGCGCTTTCTTT.

The gene calls are TRBV6-6 and TRBJ2-7; D is possibly TRBD1 (6 bases). Germline assignment: CDR1 MNHNY and CDR2 SVGAGI (reference sequence). CDR3 length: 13 amino acids. Trimming pared 7 bases from V and 7 bases from J, leaving 17 bases between. The CDR3: CASTPTGSGEQYF. CDR3 DNA: TGTGCCAGCACTCCCACAGGGTCGGGAGAGCAGTACTTC.

The gene calls are TRBV4-1 and TRBJ2-5; 9 bases align to TRBD2. V dropped 4 bases and J dropped 5; count of bases not matched to a gene: 5. The V gene's germline CDR1 is MGHRA and CDR2 YSYEKL. This CDR3 has 14 amino acids. The chain's CDR3 is CASSPAGGGETQYF. CDR3 sequence (DNA): TGCGCCAGCAGCCCAGCGGGAGGAGGGGAGACCCAGTACTTC.

The V gene is TRBV15, the J gene TRBJ1-4; TRBD1 matches 10 bases. CDR3 length: 17 amino acids. The V segment lost 0 bases and the J segment 7 bases; nucleotides outside the gene matches: 8. Germline CDR1 is LNHNV and CDR2 is YYDKDF (reference sequence). CDR3 in amino acids: CATSRELGQGVFEKLFF. The CDR3 DNA sequence: TGTGCCACCAGCAGAGAACTAGGACAGGGGGTCTTTGAAAAACTGTTTTTT.

This chain links TRBV11-2 with TRBJ1-3; TRBD1 matches 9 bases. The V and J ends lost 1 base and 5 bases, in that order; junction bases with no gene match: 3. The CDR3 extends over 15 amino acids. Per germline, CDR1 SGHAT and CDR2 FQNNGV. DNA for the CDR3: TGTGCCAGCAGCTTAGTCGGACAGGGGAGAAACACCATATATTTT. As protein: CASSLVGQGRNTIYF. Supplemented by reference TRBV11-2 and TRBJ1-3, the full variable domain reads EAGVAQSPRYKIIEKRQSVAFWCNPISGHATLYWYQQILGQGPKLLIQFQNNGVVDDSQLPKDRFSAERLKGVDSTLKIQPAKLEDSAVYLCASSLVGQGRNTIYFGEGSWLTVV.

Of note for this clone: The DNA is omitted, as the CDR3 cannot be located on it reliably, and the CDR3 follows TCRdb's listing. This sequence joins TRBV7-9 and TRBJ2-5; whether TRBD1, the table's D call, matches the DNA was not checked. The CDR3 adds up to 14 amino acids, both ends counted. CDR1 is SEHNR and CDR2 is FQNEAQ in the germline V gene (reference sequence). This chain's CDR3 is CASSSSDSQETQYF.

The V call is TRBV19, the J call TRBJ1-6; the match to TRBD1 covers 8 bases. Germline CDR1 LNHDA, CDR2 SQIVND (reference sequence). Trimming at V came to 4 bases and at J to 7 bases, leaving 3 bases not matched to a gene. The CDR3 loop spans 14 amino acids. The DNA of the CDR3 is TGTGCCAGTAGTAACCAGGGGGCGAATTCACCCCTCCACTTT. It specifies CASSNQGANSPLHF.

The chain uses TRBV5-4 and TRBJ2-5, with D maybe TRBD1 (5 bases). Trimming cost V 6 bases and J 5 bases, with 23 bases left between them. The germline gives CDR1 SGHNT, CDR2 YYREEE (reference sequence). The CDR3 covers 16 residues. CDR3 in amino acids: CASTSGQGSPPETQYF. The CDR3 DNA is TGTGCCAGCACATCCGGGCAGGGTTCCCCCCCCGAGACCCAGTACTTC.

This clone has only one observation. This sequence joins TRBV25-1 and TRBJ2-7, with D uncertain. Germline CDR1 reads MGHDK; CDR2 reads SYGVNS. This CDR3 has 14 residues. The V end lost 10 bases, the J end lost 0 bases, and 16 bases lay between the germline ends. The CDR3 loop reads CATRWRAHSYEQYV. CDR3 sequence (DNA): TGTGCCACCCGGTGGAGAGCCCACTCCTACGAGCAGTACGTC.

This clone was found once. This chain joins TRBV5-1 and TRBJ1-1, with D hard to call. Germline CDR1 and CDR2: SGHRS and YFSETQ. This CDR3 has 13 amino acids. The ends were cut back, 4 bases at V and 2 bases at J, with 9 bases in the middle. CDR3 coding DNA: TGCGCCAGCAGCCGCGACACCAACACTGAAGCTTTCTTT. Translation gives CASSRDTNTEAFF.

The chain recombines TRBV7-2 with TRBJ2-3, with TRBD2 matching over 13 bases. The CDR3 extends over 16 amino acids. Germline trimming cut 5 bases from V and 7 bases from J; bases unmatched to any gene: 9. The germline V gene has CDR1 SGHTA and CDR2 FQGNSA. For the CDR3, the DNA is TGTGCCAGCAGCCCGACTAGCGGGGGGAGGGTCAATACGCAGTATTTT. It is translated as CASSPTSGGRVNTQYF.

The rearrangement uses TRBV5-6 and TRBJ2-7, with D hard to call. This CDR3 has 13 residues. Germline V gives CDR1 SGHDT, CDR2 YYEEEE. V lost 0 bases to trimming and J lost 6 bases, with 10 bases between them. The CDR3 coding sequence is TGTGCCAGCAGCTTGGGACCCCGCGGCGAGCAGTACTTC. Its translation: CASSLGPRGEQYF.

This clone has at least ten counts. The chain joins TRBV7-9 to TRBJ2-5, with 7 bases aligning to TRBD2. The CDR3 is 16 amino acids. The V segment lost 5 bases and the J segment 4 bases; nucleotides outside the gene matches: 13. Germline V lookup: CDR1 SEHNR, CDR2 FQNEAQ (reference sequence). The CDR3 DNA sequence: TGTGCCAGCAGCGGAGGGACTACCCGAAATCGAGAGACCCAGTACTTC. This gives the protein CASSGGTTRNRETQYF.

CDR3 sequence reads: CASSLPLDTTNTGELFF. In DNA, the CDR3 is TGTGCCAGCAGTCTCCCACTAGACACGACTAACACCGGGGAGCTGTTTTTT. This sequence joins TRBV3-1 (or the pseudogene TRBV3-2) and TRBJ2-2; a possible D gene is TRBD2 (5 bases). CDR3 length equals 17 residues. The V end was cut by 6 bases, the J end by 2 bases, with 19 bases between. Looked up from germline, CDR1 is LGHDT and CDR2 is YNNKEL (reference sequence).

This chain uses TRBV7-2 with TRBJ2-3; D is undetermined. Germline CDR1 reads SGHTA; CDR2 reads FQGNSA. V was clipped by 3 bases and J by 0 bases, with 7 bases between them. This CDR3 region has 14 residues. CDR3 nucleotide sequence: TGTGCCAGCAGCTTTAAGCCTAGCACAGATACGCAGTATTTT. Protein: CASSFKPSTDTQYF.

V and J are TRBV19 and TRBJ1-3; 10 bases align to TRBD1. V shed 5 bases and J 0 bases; nucleotides not matched to a gene: 4. Germline values: CDR1 LNHDA, CDR2 SQIVND (reference sequence). The CDR3 consists of 16 residues. The CDR3 region is CASSPWTGGSGNTIYF. For the CDR3, the DNA is TGTGCCAGTAGTCCGTGGACAGGGGGCTCTGGAAACACCATATATTTT.

V usage is TRBV5-1 and J usage is TRBJ2-1; 7 bases agree with TRBD1. Germline CDR1 SGHRS, CDR2 YFSETQ. CDR3 length: 15 residues. Trimming at V came to 0 bases and at J to 3 bases, leaving 3 bases not matched to a gene. The CDR3 DNA is TGCGCCAGCAGCTTGGGGCAGGGGGACTACAATGAGCAGTTCTTC. This gives the protein CASSLGQGDYNEQFF.

The chain recombines TRBV20-1 with TRBJ1-1; no clear D gene. Trimming removed 3 bases from V and 4 bases from J, with 12 bases in between. The CDR3 totals 13 residues. The germline V gene encodes CDR1 DFQATT and CDR2 SNEGSKA (reference sequence). CDR3 DNA sequence: TGCAGTGCTAGTCGAGGGAGAATCACTGAAGCTTTCTTT. Translation gives CSASRGRITEAFF.

V usage is TRBV4-2 and J usage is TRBJ1-3, with a weak D call TRBD1 (6 bases). The CDR3 loop spans 18 amino acids. Deletions cut 3 bases from V and 0 bases from J, with 18 bases between. Germline V gene sequence: CDR1 LGHNA, CDR2 YNFKEQ. The CDR3 sequence is CASSHEANRASSGNTIYF. CDR3 DNA sequence: TGTGCCAGCAGCCACGAAGCCAACAGGGCCAGCTCTGGAAACACCATATATTTT.

The chain employs TRBV5-6 and TRBJ2-2; no definite D call. This CDR3 has 15 amino acids. Trimming took 0 bases from V and 3 from J, leaving 9 bases between them. Germline-derived CDR1 and CDR2 are SGHDT and YYEEEE. CDR3 protein: CASSLGRSYTGELFF. In nucleotides, the CDR3 is TGTGCCAGCAGCTTGGGGCGGTCCTACACCGGGGAGCTGTTTTTT. Combining the CDR3 with reference TRBV5-6 and TRBJ2-2 gives the whole variable domain DAGVTQSPTHLIKTRGQQVTLRCSPKSGHDTVSWYQQALGQGPQFIFQYYEEEERQRGNFPDRFSGHQFPNYSSELNVNALLLGDSALYLCASSLGRSYTGELFFGEGSRLTVL.

The rearrangement joins TRBV29-1 to TRBJ1-1, with D possibly being TRBD1 (6 bases). The length of the CDR3 is 13 residues. V was cut by 6 bases and J by 4 bases, with 15 bases left in between. CDR1 SQVTM and CDR2 ANQGSEA come from the germline V gene. Here the CDR3 reads CSVAEGGRTEAFF. CDR3 in DNA: TGCAGCGTGGCTGAGGGGGGGCGCACTGAAGCTTTCTTT.

The chain has TRBV4-2 and TRBJ2-5; possibly TRBD2 for D (5 bases). This CDR3 is 15 amino acids long. Trimming took 0 bases from V and 3 from J, leaving 11 bases between them. Germline values: CDR1 LGHNA, CDR2 YNFKEQ. CDR3: CASSQDSGRKETQYF. The DNA for the CDR3 is TGTGCCAGCAGCCAAGATTCGGGAAGAAAAGAGACCCAGTACTTC.